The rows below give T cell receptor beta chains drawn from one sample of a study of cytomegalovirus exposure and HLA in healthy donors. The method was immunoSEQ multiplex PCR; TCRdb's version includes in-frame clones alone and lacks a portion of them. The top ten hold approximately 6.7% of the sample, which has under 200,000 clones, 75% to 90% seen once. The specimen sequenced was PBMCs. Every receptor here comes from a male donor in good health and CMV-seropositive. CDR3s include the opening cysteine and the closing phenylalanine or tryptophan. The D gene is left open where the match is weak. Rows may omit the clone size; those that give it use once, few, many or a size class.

CDR3aa: CASSERIGGFSPLHF; CDR3nt: TGTGCCAGCAGTGAACGTATTGGAGGGTTTAGTCCCCTCCACTTT; abundance: NA; d_gene: NA; v_gene: TRBV6-1; j_gene: TRBJ1-6
CDR3aa: CASSIKQGAEAFF; CDR3nt: TGTGCCAGCAGCATAAAACAGGGCGCTGAAGCTTTCTTT; abundance: NA; d_gene: NA; v_gene: TRBV5-4; j_gene: TRBJ1-1
CDR3aa: CATSSPGTASRPQHF; CDR3nt: TGTGCCACCAGCAGCCCGGGGACAGCCTCAAGGCCCCAGCATTTT; abundance: NA; d_gene: TRBD1; v_gene: TRBV15; j_gene: TRBJ1-5
CDR3aa: CASSGGRNIQYF; CDR3nt: TGTGCCAGCAGCGGAGGGAGGAACATTCAGTACTTC; abundance: NA; d_gene: NA; v_gene: TRBV25-1; j_gene: TRBJ2-4
CDR3aa: CASSPSSGSFTDTQYF; CDR3nt: TGTGCCAGCAGCCCGTCTAGCGGGAGTTTCACAGATACGCAGTATTTT; abundance: NA; d_gene: TRBD2; v_gene: TRBV7-8; j_gene: TRBJ2-3
CDR3aa: CASSRGRYYEQYF; CDR3nt: TGTGCCAGCAGCAGGGGACGGTACTACGAGCAGTACTTC; abundance: once; d_gene: NA; v_gene: TRBV28; j_gene: TRBJ2-7
CDR3aa: CAYAPGGYSNQPQHF; CDR3nt: TGTGCCTACGCCCCGGGAGGTTATAGCAATCAGCCCCAGCATTTT; abundance: few; d_gene: NA; v_gene: TRBV30; j_gene: TRBJ1-5
CDR3aa: CASSAWTGPNTEAFF; CDR3nt: TGTGCCAGCAGCGCCTGGACAGGGCCGAACACTGAAGCTTTCTTT; abundance: NA; d_gene: TRBD1; v_gene: TRBV7-2; j_gene: TRBJ1-1
CDR3aa: CASSPFSAGPGQPQHF; CDR3nt: TGTGCCAGCAGCCCCTTCTCCGCGGGACCGGGTCAGCCCCAGCATTTT; abundance: NA; d_gene: NA; v_gene: TRBV28; j_gene: TRBJ1-5
CDR3aa: CASSPDSIYGYTF; CDR3nt: TGTGCCAGCTCACCGGACAGCATTTATGGCTACACCTTC; abundance: NA; d_gene: NA; v_gene: TRBV18; j_gene: TRBJ1-2
CDR3aa: CASSTKAGGARNEQFF; CDR3nt: TGTGCCAGCAGCACTAAAGCGGGAGGAGCGAGAAATGAGCAGTTCTTC; abundance: NA; d_gene: TRBD2; v_gene: TRBV7-9; j_gene: TRBJ2-1
CDR3aa: CAWSRGGASGANVLTF; CDR3nt: TGTGCCTGGAGCCGTGGGGGGGCGAGTGGGGCCAACGTCCTGACTTTC; abundance: NA; d_gene: NA; v_gene: TRBV30; j_gene: TRBJ2-6
CDR3aa: CASALRGGSRNEQFF; CDR3nt: TGTGCCAGCGCCCTCAGAGGAGGGTCGAGAAATGAGCAGTTCTTC; abundance: NA; d_gene: NA; v_gene: TRBV7-6; j_gene: TRBJ2-1
CDR3aa: CASSLRLALTYEQYF; CDR3nt: TGTGCCAGCAGCCTCCGGCTAGCGCTTACCTACGAGCAGTACTTC; abundance: NA; d_gene: NA; v_gene: TRBV13; j_gene: TRBJ2-7
CDR3aa: CASSFWTGTASETQYF; CDR3nt: TGCGCCAGCAGCTTTTGGACAGGTACCGCGAGTGAGACCCAGTACTTC; abundance: NA; d_gene: TRBD1; v_gene: TRBV5-1; j_gene: TRBJ2-5
CDR3aa: CAWSDGVNYGYTF; CDR3nt: TGTGCCTGGAGTGACGGAGTTAACTATGGCTACACCTTC; abundance: NA; d_gene: NA; v_gene: TRBV30; j_gene: TRBJ1-2
CDR3aa: CASSGGTQNTGELFF; CDR3nt: TGTGCCAGCAGTGGCGGCACTCAGAACACCGGGGAGCTGTTTTTT; abundance: few; d_gene: NA; v_gene: TRBV2; j_gene: TRBJ2-2
CDR3aa: CASRELAGVNEQFF; CDR3nt: TGCGCCAGCAGGGAACTAGCGGGAGTCAATGAGCAGTTCTTC; abundance: NA; d_gene: TRBD2; v_gene: TRBV5-1; j_gene: TRBJ2-1
CDR3aa: CSSSLAQGAFTSTF; CDR3nt: TGTTCCAGCAGCTTAGCGCAGGGGGCATTTACTTCCACCTTC; abundance: NA; d_gene: TRBD1; v_gene: TRBV7-9; j_gene: TRBJ1-2
CDR3aa: CASSLDLALAEQFF; CDR3nt: TGTGCCAGCAGCTTAGATTTGGCCCTAGCGGAGCAGTTCTTC; abundance: NA; d_gene: NA; v_gene: TRBV11-3; j_gene: TRBJ2-1
CDR3aa: CASSQDEGLSYEQYF; CDR3nt: TGTGCCAGCAGCCAAGATGAAGGACTATCATACGAGCAGTACTTC; abundance: once; d_gene: NA; v_gene: TRBV4-2; j_gene: TRBJ2-7
CDR3aa: CASSLPSQPQHF; CDR3nt: TGTGCCAGCAGCCTCCCGAGTCAGCCCCAGCATTTT; abundance: NA; d_gene: NA; v_gene: TRBV5-6; j_gene: TRBJ1-5
CDR3aa: CASSFPGAYEQYF; CDR3nt: TGTGCCAGCAGCTTCCCAGGGGCCTACGAGCAGTACTTC; abundance: few; d_gene: NA; v_gene: TRBV5-4; j_gene: TRBJ2-7
CDR3aa: CASSVRAGGPYEQYF; CDR3nt: TGTGCCAGCAGCGTCCGAGCGGGAGGGCCGTACGAGCAGTACTTC; abundance: NA; d_gene: TRBD2; v_gene: TRBV9; j_gene: TRBJ2-7
CDR3aa: CATSRDGRTYEQYF; CDR3nt: TGTGCCACCAGCAGAGATGGCAGGACCTACGAGCAGTACTTC; abundance: NA; d_gene: NA; v_gene: TRBV15; j_gene: TRBJ2-7
CDR3aa: CASSPTASTDTQYF; CDR3nt: TGTGCCAGCAGCCCGACAGCTAGCACAGATACGCAGTATTTT; abundance: NA; d_gene: NA; v_gene: TRBV5-6; j_gene: TRBJ2-3
CDR3aa: CASSQRQGTTEAFF; CDR3nt: TGTGCCAGCAGCCAACGCCAGGGAACCACTGAAGCTTTCTTT; abundance: NA; d_gene: NA; v_gene: TRBV7-6; j_gene: TRBJ1-1
CDR3aa: CASSPREGRQETQYF; CDR3nt: TGTGCCAGCAGCCCCCGCGAGGGCCGACAAGAGACCCAGTACTTC; abundance: few; d_gene: NA; v_gene: TRBV7-9; j_gene: TRBJ2-5
CDR3aa: CASSLGLAGGPYEQYF; CDR3nt: TGTGCCAGCAGCCTGGGACTAGCGGGAGGCCCCTACGAGCAGTACTTC; abundance: NA; d_gene: TRBD2; v_gene: TRBV28; j_gene: TRBJ2-7
CDR3aa: CASTTGQGKTQYF; CDR3nt: TGTGCCAGCACTACCGGACAGGGAAAGACCCAGTACTTC; abundance: few; d_gene: TRBD1; v_gene: TRBV6-1; j_gene: TRBJ2-5
CDR3aa: CASSYQTGLAKNIQYF; CDR3nt: TGTGCCAGCAGCTACCAAACCGGACTAGCCAAAAACATTCAGTACTTC; abundance: NA; d_gene: NA; v_gene: TRBV7-9; j_gene: TRBJ2-4
CDR3aa: CASSDPRQVFGGYTF; CDR3nt: TGTGCCAGTAGTGACCCGCGACAGGTTTTTGGTGGCTACACCTTC; abundance: NA; d_gene: NA; v_gene: TRBV19; j_gene: TRBJ1-2
CDR3aa: CAWGSGWEQYF; CDR3nt: TGTGCCTGGGGGAGTGGCTGGGAGCAGTACTTC; abundance: once; d_gene: NA; v_gene: TRBV30; j_gene: TRBJ2-7
CDR3aa: CASSLTGQASGGELFF; CDR3nt: TGTGCCAGCAGTTTAACTGGACAGGCCAGCGGCGGGGAGCTGTTTTTT; abundance: few; d_gene: TRBD1; v_gene: TRBV27; j_gene: TRBJ2-2
CDR3aa: CSVVGRPSDTQYF; CDR3nt: TGCAGCGTTGTGGGGAGACCTTCAGATACGCAGTATTTT; abundance: NA; d_gene: NA; v_gene: TRBV29-1; j_gene: TRBJ2-3
CDR3aa: CASSDEGGAYNSPLHF; CDR3nt: TGTGCCAGCAGTGATGAAGGAGGGGCCTATAATTCACCCCTCCACTTT; abundance: NA; d_gene: NA; v_gene: TRBV25-1; j_gene: TRBJ1-6
CDR3aa: CASSPSSGRATDTQYF; CDR3nt: TGCGCCAGCAGCCCATCTAGCGGGAGGGCCACAGATACGCAGTATTTT; abundance: NA; d_gene: TRBD2; v_gene: TRBV4-3; j_gene: TRBJ2-3
CDR3aa: CASSPSPGQGHYEQYF; CDR3nt: TGCGCCAGCAGCCCAAGCCCGGGACAGGGCCACTACGAGCAGTACTTC; abundance: once; d_gene: TRBD1; v_gene: TRBV5-1; j_gene: TRBJ2-7
CDR3aa: CASTLRDRVREQYF; CDR3nt: TGTGCCAGCACCCTACGGGACAGGGTTCGCGAGCAGTACTTC; abundance: NA; d_gene: TRBD1; v_gene: TRBV28; j_gene: TRBJ2-7
CDR3aa: CSALRQETQYF; CDR3nt: TGCAGTGCTCTGCGGCAAGAGACCCAGTACTTC; abundance: NA; d_gene: NA; v_gene: TRBV20-1; j_gene: TRBJ2-5
CDR3aa: CASSPGWGWHEKLFF; CDR3nt: TGTGCCAGCAGCCCGGGGTGGGGTTGGCATGAAAAACTGTTTTTT; abundance: NA; d_gene: NA; v_gene: TRBV11-2; j_gene: TRBJ1-4
CDR3aa: CASSSRLAGHYEQYF; CDR3nt: TGCGCCAGCAGCTCCCGACTAGCGGGGCACTACGAGCAGTACTTC; abundance: NA; d_gene: TRBD2; v_gene: TRBV4-1; j_gene: TRBJ2-7
CDR3aa: CASSETVTAAAHGYTF; CDR3nt: TGTGCCAGCAGTGAGACCGTGACCGCGGCGGCGCATGGCTACACCTTC; abundance: NA; d_gene: NA; v_gene: TRBV25-1; j_gene: TRBJ1-2
CDR3aa: CASSFTGAFGNEQFF; CDR3nt: TGTGCCAGCAGCTTTACGGGAGCCTTTGGGAATGAGCAGTTCTTC; abundance: NA; d_gene: NA; v_gene: TRBV7-2; j_gene: TRBJ2-1
CDR3aa: CSVATSPGETQYF; CDR3nt: TGCAGCGTTGCGACTAGCCCGGGGGAGACCCAGTACTTC; abundance: NA; d_gene: TRBD2; v_gene: TRBV29-1; j_gene: TRBJ2-5
CDR3aa: CASSLRGDRGANYGYTF; CDR3nt: TGTGCCAGCAGTTTAAGGGGGGACAGGGGAGCTAACTATGGCTACACCTTC; abundance: once; d_gene: TRBD1; v_gene: TRBV27; j_gene: TRBJ1-2